The 19 T cell receptor beta chains listed next were all sequenced from one sample in a study of shared clonotypes between healthy human individuals. The method was immunoSEQ multiplex PCR; TCRdb's version includes in-frame clones alone and lacks a portion of them. Here the sample spans 2.3 million or so clones, more than 85% being singletons. Sequencing was done on a sample of naive CD4+ T cells from PBMCs. Subset specified: CD45RA+ positively selected. Receptor source: a man between 18 and 29 years old in good health. Some clones in this sample may be carry-over from other donors' samples.

V and J are TRBV2 and TRBJ2-3; a possible D gene is TRBD1 (6 bases). Germline assignment: CDR1 SNHLY and CDR2 FYNNEI. The V end lost 9 bases, the J end lost 2 bases, and 15 bases lay between the germline ends. CDR3 length equals 14 residues. CDR3 residues: CASRDISDTDTQYF. In DNA, the CDR3 is TGTGCCAGTCGGGACATCTCGGACACAGATACGCAGTATTTT. The variable domain in full, with the rest retrieved from reference TRBV2 and TRBJ2-3, is EPEVTQTPSHQVTQMGQEVILRCVPISNHLYFYWYRQILGQKVEFLVSFYNNEISEKSEIFDDQFSVERPDGSNFTLKIRSTKLEDSAMYFCASRDISDTDTQYFGPGTRLTVL.

This clone was seen once. The chain links TRBV25-1 to TRBJ1-2, with TRBD1 identical over 8 bases. The CDR3 contains 15 residues. Germline CDR1 MGHDK, CDR2 SYGVNS. V lost 5 bases to trimming and J lost 5 bases; unmatched junction nucleotides: 10. The CDR3 DNA reads as TGTGCCAGCAGTCAAGCTCAGGGGGCGAGTTATGGCTACACCTTC. It specifies CASSQAQGASYGYTF.

The genes are TRBV28 and TRBJ2-7; 7 bases line up with TRBD1. Germline V gene sequence: CDR1 MDHEN, CDR2 SYDVKM. This CDR3 spans 14 amino acids. The trim removed 4 bases at V and 2 bases at J, leaving 5 bases unmatched. CDR3 region: CASSSGQIPYEQYF. DNA of the CDR3: TGTGCCAGCAGTTCGGGACAGATTCCCTACGAGCAGTACTTC.

The genes are TRBV11-3 and TRBJ1-1; 7 bases are a match to TRBD1. This CDR3 region has 14 residues. V lost 4 bases to trimming and J lost 8 bases; unmatched junction nucleotides: 10. CDR1 is SGHNT, CDR2 YENEEA, per germline. CDR3: CASSSRGGGSEAFF. CDR3 nucleotide sequence: TGTGCCAGCAGCTCCCGGGGAGGGGGCTCAGAAGCTTTCTTT. Full variable domain (missing parts from reference TRBV11-3 and TRBJ1-1): EAGVVQSPRYKIIEKKQPVAFWCNPISGHNTLYWYLQNLGQGPELLIRYENEEAVDDSQLPKDRFSAERLKGVDSTLKIQPAELGDSAVYLCASSSRGGGSEAFFGQGTRLTVV.

The chain is built from TRBV2 and TRBJ2-2; perhaps TRBD1 as D (5 bases). Germline V CDR1 and CDR2: SNHLY, FYNNEI. The CDR3 totals 10 residues. Trimming removed 11 bases from V and 5 bases from J, with 6 bases in between. In DNA, the CDR3 is TGTGCCTCAGGGACCGGGGAGCTGTTTTTT. This gives the protein CASGTGELFF.

J is TRBJ1-5 and V is TRBV4-2; 7 bases are shared with TRBD1. Germline-derived CDR1 and CDR2 are LGHNA and YNFKEQ. The CDR3 length is 17 residues. Trimming removed 2 bases from V and 2 bases from J; junction bases left unmatched: 9. The CDR3 DNA sequence: TGTGCCAGCAGCCAACTTCCTGACAGGGTTGGCAATCAGCCCCAGCATTTT. Amino acid sequence: CASSQLPDRVGNQPQHF.

The CDR3, as DNA: TGCGCCAGCAGACAGCCCGGCGGGACCCTCGAGAACACTGAAGCTTTCTTT. Its protein product is CASRQPGGTLENTEAFF. This sequence joins TRBV4-1 and TRBJ1-1; TRBD1 is a possible D gene (5 bases). Looked up from germline, CDR1 is MGHRA and CDR2 is YSYEKL. The CDR3 is made up of 17 amino acids. Trimming removed 6 bases at V and 1 base at J, with 21 bases between.

The chain uses TRBV10-3 and TRBJ1-4; tentative D call: TRBD1 (5 bases). CDR3 length: 17 amino acids. Trimming shortened V by 0 bases and J by 8 bases, and 19 bases separated the two germline ends. From germline, CDR1 is ENHRY and CDR2 SYGVKD. The CDR3 sequence: CAISESISTGGWEKLFF. As DNA, the CDR3 is TGTGCCATCAGTGAGTCGATCTCCACAGGCGGTTGGGAAAAACTGTTTTTT.

The chain's CDR3 is CASSAQQADYEQYF. The CDR3, as DNA: TGCGCCAGCAGCGCACAACAGGCTGACTACGAGCAGTACTTC. The rearrangement uses TRBV5-1 and TRBJ2-7; tentatively, D is TRBD1 (5 bases). Germline V gene sequence: CDR1 SGHRS, CDR2 YFSETQ. Trimming shortened V by 4 bases and J by 3 bases, and 14 bases separated the two germline ends. This CDR3 has 14 amino acids.

This chain links TRBV11-2 with TRBJ1-2; D is uncertain. V lost 6 bases and J 1 base, leaving 15 bases between the germline ends. Germline values: CDR1 SGHAT, CDR2 FQNNGV. This CDR3 spans 15 amino acids. The CDR3 region has the DNA TGTGCCAGCAGTCAAAGGCCAGACAATAACTATGGCTACACCTTC. Protein: CASSQRPDNNYGYTF.

The DNA for the CDR3 is TGTGCCAGCCAACCCGGGACAAGACCCACCGGGGAGCTGTTTTTT. Amino acids: CASQPGTRPTGELFF. This chain connects TRBV25-1 to TRBJ2-2; D possibly corresponds to TRBD1 (6 bases). Germline V gene sequence: CDR1 MGHDK, CDR2 SYGVNS. Trimming removed 8 bases at V and 4 bases at J, with 17 bases between. The CDR3 covers 15 residues.

This sequence joins TRBV4-3 and TRBJ1-2, with 8 positions matching TRBD1. J lost 4 bases, V lost 4 bases, and 8 bases had no gene match. Germline values: CDR1 LGHNA, CDR2 YSLEER. This CDR3 spans 15 amino acids. The DNA for the CDR3 is TGCGCCAGCAGCCCGAGACAGGGGCGCCGCTATGGCTACACCTTC. Protein: CASSPRQGRRYGYTF.

The chain is built from TRBV7-8 and TRBJ2-5, with 11 bases that match TRBD2. Germline V gene lookup returns CDR1 SGHVS and CDR2 FQNEAQ. Trimming at V came to 0 bases and at J to 4 bases, leaving 1 base not matched to a gene. This CDR3 comprises 15 residues. CDR3 sequence (DNA): TGTGCCAGCAGCTTAGCGGGACTAGCGGCAGAGACCCAGTACTTC. Amino acids: CASSLAGLAAETQYF.

The chain couples TRBV28 to TRBJ2-2; 8 positions match TRBD1. The CDR3 is 14 amino acids. Germline V gene sequence: CDR1 MDHEN, CDR2 SYDVKM. Losses at the gene ends were 6 bases for V and 4 bases for J; bases not matched to a gene: 4. The CDR3 loop reads CASSQGAPTGELFF. The CDR3 nucleotides are TGTGCCAGCAGCCAGGGGGCGCCCACCGGGGAGCTGTTTTTT.

This clone appeared once. The chain has TRBV7-2 and TRBJ1-2; tentatively, D is TRBD1 (5 bases). Per germline, CDR1 SGHTA and CDR2 FQGNSA. V dropped 1 base and J dropped 0 bases, with 9 bases sitting between them. The CDR3 runs 15 residues. The chain's CDR3 is CASSLGGEPNYGYTF. CDR3 nucleotide sequence: TGTGCCAGCAGCTTAGGGGGCGAACCTAACTATGGCTACACCTTC.

The V call is TRBV11-2, the J call TRBJ2-7, with D perhaps being TRBD1 or TRBD2 (5 bases each). Trimming stripped 4 bases from V and 0 bases from J, with 22 bases between. Germline V gene sequence: CDR1 SGHAT, CDR2 FQNNGV. The CDR3 is 18 residues long. Written as DNA, the CDR3 is TGTGCCAGCAGCTCGATAGACCTCCGGGACGCCACCTCCTACGAGCAGTACTTC. Translated, it gives CASSSIDLRDATSYEQYF.

V gene TRBV9 combines with J gene TRBJ2-3, with 14 bases matching TRBD2. V shed 5 bases and J 4 bases; nucleotides not matched to a gene: 12. CDR3 size: 18 residues. CDR1 is SGDLS, CDR2 YYNGEE, per germline. CDR3: CASSRQPGLAGAADTQYF. The DNA of the CDR3 is TGTGCCAGCAGTCGCCAACCGGGACTAGCGGGAGCGGCAGATACGCAGTATTTT.

Note on this clone: The sample carries other DNA sequences with the same CDR3. This sequence joins TRBV6-5 and TRBJ2-7; 8 bases map to TRBD1. CDR1 is MNHEY, CDR2 SVGAGI, per germline. This CDR3 is built from 15 residues. V gave up 1 base and J gave up 7 bases; unmatched junction bases: 9. The CDR3 loop reads CASSYLGQGSREQYF. CDR3 coding DNA: TGTGCCAGCAGTTACTTAGGACAGGGATCGCGGGAGCAGTACTTC.

This clone has only one observation. The chain joins TRBV28 to TRBJ2-6; perhaps TRBD1 as D (5 bases). V was pared by 3 bases and J by 0 bases, with 12 bases between. Germline CDR1 is MDHEN and CDR2 is SYDVKM. CDR3 size: 17 residues. CDR3 residues: CASSLQGARSGANVLTF. CDR3 DNA: TGTGCCAGCAGTTTGCAGGGTGCCCGCTCTGGGGCCAACGTCCTGACTTTC.